This T cell receptor beta chain was observed in a study of blood T cells in healthy people across ages. Regarding the study as a whole: Among T cells, TCR beta diversity per million cells dropped roughly linearly as age rose.

The authors ran a second PCR of 7 to 11 cycles using a sample-barcoded 5' primer and a J-beta primer mix. Per-sample output comprised a minimum of 2.5 million paired-end reads containing CDR3. TCRdb re-analysed the 5' RACE reads in MiXCR, keeping a single row per CDR3 protein. The sample lists around 1,500,000 distinct CDR3 sequences, 28% seen once, with less than 9.5% in the top ten. As concerns this clonotype: The antigen is unknown. One end of the junction varies from germline; a read error may be responsible.

The sequenced sample consisted of blood. This sequence was found in a woman in her thirties in good health.

The chain's CDR3 is CVSSQGQGGSYEQYF. CDR3 nucleotides: TGTGTCAGCAGCCAAGGACAGGGGGGATCCTACGAGCAGTACTTC. The V call is TRBV14, the J call TRBJ2-7; 10 positions match TRBD1. The germline CDR1 and CDR2 sequences are SGHDN and FVKESK. The CDR3 extends over 15 amino acids.